The sequence of this T cell receptor beta chain was determined in a study of cytomegalovirus exposure and HLA in healthy donors. V was clipped by 3 bases and J by 1 base, with 9 bases between them. Germline CDR1 MNHNY, CDR2 SVGAGI (reference sequence). There are 14 residues in the CDR3. 13 Jbeta primers and 60 Vbeta primers were used for the PCR. This table comes from immunoSEQ multiplex PCR, and its TCRdb copy is limited to in-frame clones, with some not included. Reported are roughly 120,000 clones; the ten largest clones contain about 2.2%. This clonotype originated in a man in his forties in good health and CMV-seronegative. Input material: PBMCs. The gene calls are TRBV6-6 and TRBJ1-2; D is unclear. This CDR3 is CASSYSQFNYGYTF. CDR3 in DNA: TGTGCCAGCAGTTATTCACAGTTTAACTATGGCTACACCTTC.